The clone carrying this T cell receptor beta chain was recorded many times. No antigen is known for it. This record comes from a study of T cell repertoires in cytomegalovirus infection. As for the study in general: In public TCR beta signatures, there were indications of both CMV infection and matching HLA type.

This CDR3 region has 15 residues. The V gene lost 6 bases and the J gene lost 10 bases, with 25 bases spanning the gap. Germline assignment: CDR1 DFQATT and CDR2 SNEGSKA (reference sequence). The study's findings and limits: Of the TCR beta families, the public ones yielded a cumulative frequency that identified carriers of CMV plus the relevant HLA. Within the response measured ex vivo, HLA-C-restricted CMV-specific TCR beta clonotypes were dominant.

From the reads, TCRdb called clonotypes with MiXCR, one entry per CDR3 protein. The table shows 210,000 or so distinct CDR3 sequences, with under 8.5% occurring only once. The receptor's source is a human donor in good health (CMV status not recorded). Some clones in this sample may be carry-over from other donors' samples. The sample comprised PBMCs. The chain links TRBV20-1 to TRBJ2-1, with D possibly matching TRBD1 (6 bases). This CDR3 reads CSANPQPGQGAEQFF. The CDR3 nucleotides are TGCAGTGCCAACCCTCAACCGGGACAAGGGGCCGAGCAGTTCTTC.